The 27 T cell receptor beta chains given below trace back to one sample, sequenced in a study of blood T cell repertoires in COVID-19. TCRdb's copy holds only in-frame clones and misses some; the assay was immunoSEQ multiplex PCR. This table has some 65,000 clones, approximately 93% appearing once. Input material: peripheral blood. These receptors came from a man between 70 and 80 years old with active COVID-19.

The V and J genes are TRBV6-1 and TRBJ2-5; 10 bases align to TRBD1. V lost 2 bases to trimming and J lost 6 bases; unmatched junction nucleotides: 6. There are 15 residues in the CDR3. CDR1 is MNHNS, CDR2 SASEGT, per germline. The CDR3 coding sequence is TGTGCCAGCAGTGAAATGGGACAGGGGAGGAAGACCCAGTACTTC. Protein product: CASSEMGQGRKTQYF.

The chain combines TRBV5-1 with TRBJ2-2, with 7 positions matching TRBD1. Germline CDR1 SGHRS, CDR2 YFSETQ. Trimming took 4 bases from V and 2 from J; bases not matched to a gene: 5. The CDR3 contains 15 residues. The CDR3 DNA reads TGCGCCAGCAGCCCAGGGGGTGCTAACACCGGGGAGCTGTTTTTT. This sequence encodes CASSPGGANTGELFF.

This rearrangement joins TRBV25-1 to TRBJ2-7; possible D gene TRBD2, 6 bases. CDR1 and CDR2 from the germline V gene are MGHDK and SYGVNS. The CDR3 loop spans 13 amino acids. V was trimmed by 1 base and J by 4 bases, leaving 8 bases between them. The CDR3 is CASSELEGYEQYF. CDR3 sequence (DNA): TGTGCCAGCAGTGAATTGGAGGGGTACGAGCAGTACTTC.

J is TRBJ2-2 and V is TRBV27; 11 bases align to TRBD2. Trimming cost V 7 bases and J 4 bases; bases outside gene matches: 2. CDR3 length equals 14 residues. In germline, CDR1 is MNHEY, CDR2 SMNVEV (reference sequence). CDR3 in amino acids: CASTSGGTTGELFF. CDR3 sequence (DNA): TGTGCCAGCACTAGCGGGGGGACCACCGGGGAGCTGTTTTTT.

The rearrangement uses TRBV7-9 and TRBJ2-5; D unresolved. Germline CDR1 and CDR2: SEHNR and FQNEAQ (reference sequence). The CDR3 has 14 amino acids. The V end lost 2 bases, the J end lost 5 bases, and 12 bases lay between the germline ends. In DNA form, the CDR3 reads TGTGCCAGCAGCTTATCGGTCACGTCGGAGACCCAGTACTTC. It translates to CASSLSVTSETQYF.

The chain employs TRBV6-6 and TRBJ2-2; the D is unclear. Trimming pared 5 bases from V and 1 base from J, leaving 8 bases between. Looked up from germline, CDR1 is MNHNY and CDR2 is SVGAGI (reference sequence). The CDR3 extends over 14 amino acids. In nucleotides, the CDR3 is TGTGCCAGCAGTCAACGACTGAACACCGGGGAGCTGTTTTTT. It specifies CASSQRLNTGELFF.

The chain joins TRBV2 to TRBJ2-5; 10 nucleotides line up with TRBD2. V trimming: 2 bases; J trimming: 2 bases; junction bases outside the gene matches: 5. The CDR3 spans 16 residues. Per the germline V gene, CDR1 is SNHLY and CDR2 is FYNNEI. The chain's CDR3 is CASSETLSGGQETQYF. CDR3 nucleotides: TGTGCCAGCAGTGAAACCCTTAGCGGGGGGCAAGAGACCCAGTACTTC.

V gene TRBV7-2 combines with J gene TRBJ2-5; D gene uncertain. Trimming pared 2 bases from V and 7 bases from J, leaving 14 bases between. The CDR3 has 14 amino acids. Germline V gene lookup returns CDR1 SGHTA and CDR2 FQGNSA. The CDR3 DNA is TGTGCCAGCAGCTTAATGGTTCTTTCAGGGACCCAGTACTTC. Translation: CASSLMVLSGTQYF.

The rearrangement joins TRBV6-5 to TRBJ1-5; TRBD1 agrees at 7 bases. CDR1 MNHEY and CDR2 SVGAGI come from the germline V gene. V was pared by 6 bases and J by 8 bases, with 10 bases of the junction left unmatched. This CDR3 has 14 amino acids. The CDR3 region is CASSPTGPREPQHF. In DNA, the CDR3 is TGTGCCAGCAGCCCGACAGGGCCCAGGGAGCCCCAGCATTTT.

J is TRBJ1-6 and V is TRBV27; D is uncertain. CDR1 and CDR2 from the germline V gene are MNHEY and SMNVEV (reference sequence). This CDR3 spans 15 amino acids. The V end lost 5 bases, the J end lost 7 bases, and 15 bases lay between the germline ends. CDR3 residues: CASSRWGRGNSPLHF. The CDR3 DNA is TGTGCCAGCAGTAGGTGGGGTCGGGGAAATTCACCCCTCCACTTT.

This chain links TRBV5-6 with TRBJ1-3, with no clear D. CDR1 and CDR2 from the germline V gene are SGHDT and YYEEEE. The CDR3 loop spans 15 amino acids. The ends were cut back, 0 bases at V and 8 bases at J, with 15 bases in the middle. This CDR3 reads CASSLDPGRLDTIYF. CDR3 DNA sequence: TGTGCCAGCAGCTTGGACCCGGGAAGGCTAGACACCATATATTTT.

This clone was seen more than once but under ten times. The rearrangement uses TRBV7-9 and TRBJ2-2; D remains unclear. This CDR3 region has 15 residues. Between the trimmed V and J ends, which lost 3 bases and 3 bases, there was a span of 11 bases. The germline V gene has CDR1 SEHNR and CDR2 FQNEAQ (reference sequence). CDR3 nucleotides: TGTGCCAGCAGCTTGACGGTGGGCGACACCGGGGAGCTGTTTTTT. Protein product: CASSLTVGDTGELFF.

This rearrangement joins TRBV7-6 to TRBJ1-4, with 7 bases fitting TRBD1. This CDR3 comprises 15 residues. Germline CDR1 and CDR2: SGHVS and FNYEAQ. The V gene end was trimmed by 1 base and the J gene end by 3 bases; junction bases not matched to a gene: 2. The CDR3 DNA is TGTGCCAGCAGCTTAGGGACAGGACCTAATGAAAAACTGTTTTTT. The encoded protein is CASSLGTGPNEKLFF.

This chain joins TRBV13 and TRBJ2-7; 9 nucleotides line up with TRBD1. Germline lookup yields CDR1 PRHDT and CDR2 FYEKMQ (reference sequence). V lost 0 bases and J lost 7; bases outside the gene matches: 7. The CDR3 has 15 residues. CDR3 residues: CASSLGSDRGDEQYF. For the CDR3, the DNA is TGTGCCAGCAGCTTAGGGTCCGACAGGGGGGATGAGCAGTACTTC.

The chain links TRBV6-4 to TRBJ2-6; 8 bases fit TRBD1. This CDR3 contains 16 residues. J was trimmed by 4 bases and V by 8 bases; bases with no gene match: 10. The germline V gene has CDR1 MRHNA and CDR2 SNTAGT. CDR3 nucleotides: TGTGCCAGCTGGGGGCAGGGGGCGCAGGGGGCCAACGTCCTGACTTTC. It specifies CASWGQGAQGANVLTF.

The chain has TRBV19 and TRBJ2-4; unclear D gene. The V end lost 3 bases, the J end lost 0 bases, and 6 bases lay between the germline ends. This CDR3 spans 14 amino acids. Per the germline V gene, CDR1 is LNHDA and CDR2 is SQIVND (reference sequence). DNA for the CDR3: TGTGCCAGTAGTATCGAACTAGCCAAAAACATTCAGTACTTC. Its protein is CASSIELAKNIQYF.

This chain connects TRBV28 to TRBJ1-2; 7 bases are a match to TRBD1. Germline V gene lookup returns CDR1 MDHEN and CDR2 SYDVKM. This CDR3 contains 15 residues. V lost 7 bases to trimming and J lost 4 bases; unmatched junction nucleotides: 12. The CDR3 protein is CASTLLTGTAYGYTF. The DNA of the CDR3 is TGTGCCAGCACCCTTCTAACCGGGACAGCCTATGGCTACACCTTC.

V and J are TRBV9 and TRBJ1-5; D may be TRBD1 (6 bases). From germline, CDR1 is SGDLS and CDR2 YYNGEE. The CDR3 contains 15 residues. The ends were cut back, 4 bases at V and 0 bases at J, with 11 bases in the middle. The CDR3 loop is CASSPGDVSNQPQHF. In nucleotides, the CDR3 is TGTGCCAGCAGCCCAGGGGACGTTAGCAATCAGCCCCAGCATTTT.

This clone showed up just once. This rearrangement joins TRBV7-8 to TRBJ2-7, with D unclear. CDR3 size: 13 residues. V was cut by 5 bases and J by 2 bases, with 10 bases left in between. The germline CDR1 and CDR2 sequences are SGHVS and FQNEAQ. CDR3 residues: CASSRITTYEQYV. CDR3 bases: TGTGCCAGCAGCCGTATAACTACCTACGAGCAGTACGTC.

The chain couples TRBV7-2 to TRBJ2-7; TRBD2 aligns across 7 bases. J lost 7 bases, V lost 6 bases, and 15 bases had no gene match. This CDR3 spans 15 amino acids. CDR1 and CDR2 (germline): SGHTA, FQGNSA. The CDR3 nucleotides read TGTGCCAGCAGGTTACTAGCGAGGGCCTCGGGGGAGCAGTACTTC. Its protein is CASRLLARASGEQYF.

This chain joins TRBV19 and TRBJ1-5; possible D gene TRBD1, 5 bases. The germline V and J ends were trimmed by 10 bases and 4 bases, with 17 bases remaining between them. The CDR3 is made up of 14 amino acids. CDR1 is LNHDA, CDR2 SQIVND, per germline (reference sequence). The CDR3 coding sequence is TGTGCCACATCAGGGAATTTGGGGAATCAGCCCCAGCATTTT. It yields the protein CATSGNLGNQPQHF.

J is TRBJ2-5 and V is TRBV21-1; the table's D call, TRBD1, has no DNA check behind it. TRBV21-1 is tagged as a pseudogene. The CDR3 has 15 amino acids. The CDR3 sequence: CASSKWGHGKETQYF. The CDR3 coding sequence is TGTGCCAGCAGCAAATGGGGGCACGGGAAAGAGACCCAGTACTTC.

This chain joins TRBV9 and TRBJ1-1, with a weak D call TRBD1 (6 bases). The CDR3 loop spans 17 amino acids. V was cut by 0 bases and J by 6 bases, with 21 bases left in between. From germline, CDR1 is SGDLS and CDR2 YYNGEE. This CDR3 is CASSVAPGGGLMPEAFF. The CDR3, as DNA: TGTGCCAGCAGCGTAGCTCCGGGGGGCGGTTTGATGCCTGAAGCTTTCTTT.

This clone appeared once. The chain has TRBV6-1 and TRBJ1-5; tentatively, D is TRBD1 (6 bases). CDR1 MNHNS and CDR2 SASEGT come from the germline V gene. CDR3 size: 17 residues. V lost 0 bases, J lost 3 bases, and 15 bases lay in between. CDR3 in DNA: TGTGCCAGCAGTGAAGCGTTGACGGGACACATCAATCAGCCCCAGCATTTT. Translated, it gives CASSEALTGHINQPQHF.

The rearrangement uses TRBV5-1 and TRBJ1-6; 9 nucleotides agree with TRBD1. The CDR3 has 16 residues. J gave up 7 bases and V 4 bases, and 9 bases lay outside the gene matches. Germline CDR1 and CDR2: SGHRS and YFSETQ. The CDR3 DNA sequence: TGCGCCAGCAGCCGTTGGCGACAGGGGGGAAATTCACCCCTCCACTTT. This encodes CASSRWRQGGNSPLHF.

This chain joins TRBV5-1 and TRBJ2-6; D ambiguous. The germline CDR1 and CDR2 sequences are SGHRS and YFSETQ. Trimming removed 1 base at V and 1 base at J, with 12 bases between. CDR3 length: 17 amino acids. Here the CDR3 reads CASSLTFDSSGANVLTF. For the CDR3, the DNA is TGCGCCAGCAGCTTGACTTTTGACTCTTCTGGGGCCAACGTCCTGACTTTC. The full variable domain, with the rest looked up from reference TRBV5-1 and TRBJ2-6, is KAGVTQTPRYLIKTRGQQVTLSCSPISGHRSVSWYQQTPGQGLQFLFEYFSETQRNKGNFPGRFSGRQFSNSRSEMNVSTLELGDSALYLCASSLTFDSSGANVLTFGAGSRLTVL.

This clone was seen a few times. This chain connects TRBV7-9 to TRBJ1-4; possibly TRBD1 for D (6 bases). CDR1 is SEHNR, CDR2 FQNEAQ, per germline (reference sequence). Trimming removed 0 bases from V and 7 bases from J, with 9 bases in between. The CDR3 covers 14 residues. The CDR3 nucleotides are TGTGCCAGCAGCTTAGCGGGGGCGGGTGAAAAACTGTTTTTT. Its translation: CASSLAGAGEKLFF.